This entry lists 7 T cell receptor beta chains sequenced from one sample in a study of blood T cell repertoires in COVID-19 (dated by TCRdb to 2018 to 2020). The library was prepared using the immunoSEQ multiplex PCR assay. The immuneACCESS repertoire file appears here via TCRdb, limited to in-frame rearrangements. These files lack a portion of the clones; in checked studies, under half of the deficit traces to unresolved V genes, and the cause of the others is not known. The sample table records tens of thousands of clones; 80% of these occur just once. The ten largest clones represent roughly 20% of the sample. Input material: peripheral blood. These receptors all come from a human donor in a cohort sampled during active COVID-19.

The rearrangement uses TRBV10-3 and TRBJ2-7; D call uncertain. The V and J ends lost 5 bases and 6 bases respectively, with 8 bases between them. This CDR3 has 11 amino acids. Germline-derived CDR1 and CDR2 are ENHRY and SYGVKD. The CDR3, as DNA: TGTGCCATCAGTACTCCTCTCGAGCAGTACTTC. Translation: CAISTPLEQYF.

The rearrangement joins TRBV30 to TRBJ2-7; D unresolved. This CDR3 contains 11 residues. Germline-derived CDR1 and CDR2 are GTSNPN and SVGIG (reference sequence). Trimming took 2 bases from V and 4 from J, leaving 6 bases between them. CDR3: CAWSTGYEQYF. As DNA, the CDR3 is TGTGCCTGGAGTACCGGTTACGAGCAGTACTTC.

The chain employs TRBV20-1 and TRBJ2-7, with D unclear. The germline CDR1 and CDR2 sequences are DFQATT and SNEGSKA (reference sequence). V lost 3 bases and J lost 0, with 9 bases in between. The CDR3 totals 13 residues. CDR3 protein: CSASRQASYEQYF. In nucleotides, the CDR3 is TGCAGTGCTAGTCGCCAGGCCTCCTACGAGCAGTACTTC.

The chain links TRBV6-6 to TRBJ1-5; 9 bases line up with TRBD1. Germline lookup yields CDR1 MNHNY and CDR2 SVGAGI (reference sequence). With V trimmed by 4 bases and J by 4 bases, 2 bases remained unmatched. The length of the CDR3 is 14 residues. The CDR3 reads CASSLGTGNQPQHF. In nucleotides, the CDR3 is TGTGCCAGCAGTTTGGGGACAGGGAATCAGCCCCAGCATTTT.

The chain joins TRBV7-9 to TRBJ1-2; 7 bases fit TRBD1. J was trimmed by 4 bases and V by 5 bases; bases with no gene match: 13. CDR1 SEHNR and CDR2 FQNEAQ come from the germline V gene (reference sequence). The CDR3 has 16 residues. Here the CDR3 DNA reads TGTGCCAGCAGCCGGAATAGGGACAGTGGATTCTATGGCTACACCTTC. Protein: CASSRNRDSGFYGYTF.

This sequence joins TRBV28 and TRBJ2-1, with 7 bases lining up with TRBD1. The CDR3 has 15 residues. Germline CDR1 reads MDHEN; CDR2 reads SYDVKM. With 6 bases clipped from V and 3 bases from J, the junction kept 8 bases outside the gene matches. The CDR3 DNA reads TGTGCCAGCAGCTCCGGACAGGTCCTCTACAATGAGCAGTTCTTC. It is translated as CASSSGQVLYNEQFF. Drawing the rest from reference TRBV28 and TRBJ2-1, the complete variable domain is DVKVTQSSRYLVKRTGEKVFLECVQDMDHENMFWYRQDPGLGLRLIYFSYDVKMKEKGDIPEGYSVSREKKERFSLILESASTNQTSMYLCASSSGQVLYNEQFFGPGTRLTVL.

This clone was seen only a few times. This chain uses TRBV28 with TRBJ2-1; 7 nucleotides match TRBD2. J gave up 7 bases and V 3 bases, and 15 bases lay outside the gene matches. The germline V gene encodes CDR1 MDHEN and CDR2 SYDVKM. CDR3 length equals 17 residues. CDR3 region: CASSLDVGGSYSNEQFF. The CDR3 DNA is TGTGCCAGCAGTTTGGATGTGGGCGGGAGTTATTCAAATGAGCAGTTCTTC.